The present T cell receptor beta chain was sequenced within a study of T cells in Graves' hyperthyroidism and ophthalmopathy. Study findings and constraints: A model using 13 V-J features told ophthalmopathy apart from stable hyperthyroidism. Ophthalmopathy was predicted by the model a median of about 6.7 months ahead of onset. Appearing also in blood were most of the thyroid clonotypes expanded above 0.001.

From RNA transcripts, TCR beta CDR3 regions were amplified. A set of HTBI primers served as the primers for a first-round RT-PCR of the TCR CDR3. Using its own MiXCR run on the multiplex PCR reads, TCRdb lists one record per CDR3 protein. The repertoire holds around 660,000 distinct CDR3 sequences, with approximately 42% as singletons. This CDR3 has 14 amino acids. CDR1 and CDR2 from the germline V gene are SGHVS and FQNEAQ. V was shortened by 5 bases and J by 5 bases, with 12 bases between the two germline ends. Of note for this clonotype: What it recognizes is unknown.

What was sequenced was peripheral blood or thyroid tissue (not recorded which). The receptor's source is an adult man with Graves' disease, either hyperthyroidism or ophthalmopathy (not recorded which). The gene calls are TRBV7-8 and TRBJ2-2; possibly TRBD1 for D (6 bases). CDR3 residues: CASSQNRVTGELFF. The CDR3 DNA sequence: TGTGCCAGCAGCCAGAACAGGGTAACCGGGGAGCTGTTTTTT.